These 8 T cell receptor beta chains share one sample of origin, sequenced in a study of metastatic and nonmetastatic thyroid tumors. All patients were treatment-naive before thyroid surgery. TCRdb re-called the PCR reads through MiXCR. The repertoire consists of approximately 15,000 clones, with roughly a fifth occurring once and the leading ten covering approximately 13%. Material for sequencing was blood. The source of these receptors is a female donor with papillary thyroid cancer or a benign thyroid nodule (not recorded which). Some clones in this sample may be carry-over from other donors' samples.

The V call is TRBV6-1, the J call TRBJ2-7; D might be TRBD1 or TRBD2, each matching 7 bases. The CDR3 is made up of 15 amino acids. Looked up from germline, CDR1 is MNHNS and CDR2 is SASEGT. Trimming took 5 bases from V and 2 from J, leaving 16 bases between them. The CDR3 spells CASSTPGGEPYEQYF. The CDR3 bases are TGTGCCAGCAGTACCCCAGGGGGGGAACCCTACGAGCAGTACTTC.

Judged by abundance, this clone is medium-sized. The chain has TRBV6-1 and TRBJ2-5, with D possibly being TRBD1 (6 bases). Looked up from germline, CDR1 is MNHNS and CDR2 is SASEGT. The CDR3 totals 11 residues. The V gene lost 2 bases and the J gene lost 10 bases, with 8 bases spanning the gap. The CDR3 is CASSELGGQYF. CDR3 DNA sequence: TGTGCCAGCAGTGAATTAGGGGGCCAGTACTTC.

This clone is labeled as medium-sized. The chain recombines TRBV19 with TRBJ1-5; TRBD1 might be the D (5 bases). The germline V and J ends were trimmed by 5 bases and 3 bases, with 11 bases remaining between them. CDR3 length: 14 amino acids. CDR1 is LNHDA and CDR2 is SQIVND in the germline V gene (reference sequence). Written as DNA, the CDR3 is TGTGCCAGTAGTCGAGGGGACCACAATCAGCCCCAGCATTTT. It codes for CASSRGDHNQPQHF.

By frequency in the sample, this clone is medium-sized (0.01 to 0.1%). This chain connects TRBV12-3 or TRBV12-4 to TRBJ2-3; D is possibly TRBD1 (5 bases). The V and J ends lost 8 bases and 0 bases respectively, with 15 bases between them. This CDR3 contains 15 residues. This CDR3 reads CASGDSFGSTDTQYF. CDR3 in DNA: TGTGCCAGCGGAGACAGCTTTGGTAGCACAGATACGCAGTATTTT.

This clone was recorded at least ten times. The same CDR3 arises from other DNA sequences in this sample as well. The V gene is TRBV10-3, the J gene TRBJ1-5; D is unclear. This CDR3 is 13 amino acids long. V was shortened by 3 bases and J by 5 bases, with 8 bases between the two germline ends. Looked up from germline, CDR1 is ENHRY and CDR2 is SYGVKD. The DNA of the CDR3 is TGTGCCATCAGTGACCCTGGTGATCAGCCCCAGCATTTT. This codes for CAISDPGDQPQHF.

This clone has ten or more counts. A much bigger clone sits one base away, suggesting this may be a read error. This chain links TRBV4-1 with TRBJ2-2; D may be TRBD2 (7 bases). Germline V gene sequence: CDR1 MGHRA, CDR2 YSYEKL. The CDR3 runs to 16 residues. The CDR3 loop reads CAGSQGLAGAAGELFF. The CDR3 nucleotides read TGCGCCGGCAGCCAGGGTCTCGCGGGGGCGGCCGGGGAGCTGTTTTTT.

This clone was recorded many times. Given a much more abundant clone one base away, this may be a read error. Other DNA sequences in this specimen translate into the identical CDR3. The J gene is TRBJ2-7, the V gene TRBV20-1; no clear D gene. V lost 8 bases and J 6 bases, leaving 20 bases between the germline ends. The germline gives CDR1 DFQATT, CDR2 SNEGSKA (reference sequence). The CDR3 consists of 13 residues. The CDR3 DNA reads as TGCAGTACCCGCCGGACGGAACCCTGCGAGCAGTACTTC. Amino acid sequence: CSTRRTEPCEQYF.

The sample holds many counts of this clone. The rearrangement uses TRBV27 and TRBJ1-1, with D uncertain. V lost 0 bases, J lost 11 bases, and 16 bases lay in between. Germline V gene sequence: CDR1 MNHEY, CDR2 SMNVEV (reference sequence). The CDR3 length is 14 residues. CDR3: CASSLSQTHPVAFF. CDR3 bases: TGTGCCAGCAGTTTATCTCAGACTCACCCCGTGGCTTTCTTT.